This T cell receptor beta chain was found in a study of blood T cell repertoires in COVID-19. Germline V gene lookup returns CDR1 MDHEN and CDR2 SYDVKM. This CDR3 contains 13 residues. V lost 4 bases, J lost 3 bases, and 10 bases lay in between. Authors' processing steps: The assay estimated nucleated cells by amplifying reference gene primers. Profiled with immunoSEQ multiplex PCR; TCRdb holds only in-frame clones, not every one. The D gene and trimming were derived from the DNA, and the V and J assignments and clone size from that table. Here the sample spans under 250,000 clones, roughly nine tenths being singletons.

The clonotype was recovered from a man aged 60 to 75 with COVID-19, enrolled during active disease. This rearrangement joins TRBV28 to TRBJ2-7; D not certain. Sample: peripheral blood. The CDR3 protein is CASSSSESYEQYF. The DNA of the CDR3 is TGTGCCAGCAGTTCCTCAGAAAGCTACGAGCAGTACTTC. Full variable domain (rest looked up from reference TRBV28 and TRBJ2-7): DVKVTQSSRYLVKRTGEKVFLECVQDMDHENMFWYRQDPGLGLRLIYFSYDVKMKEKGDIPEGYSVSREKKERFSLILESASTNQTSMYLCASSSSESYEQYFGPGTRLTVT.